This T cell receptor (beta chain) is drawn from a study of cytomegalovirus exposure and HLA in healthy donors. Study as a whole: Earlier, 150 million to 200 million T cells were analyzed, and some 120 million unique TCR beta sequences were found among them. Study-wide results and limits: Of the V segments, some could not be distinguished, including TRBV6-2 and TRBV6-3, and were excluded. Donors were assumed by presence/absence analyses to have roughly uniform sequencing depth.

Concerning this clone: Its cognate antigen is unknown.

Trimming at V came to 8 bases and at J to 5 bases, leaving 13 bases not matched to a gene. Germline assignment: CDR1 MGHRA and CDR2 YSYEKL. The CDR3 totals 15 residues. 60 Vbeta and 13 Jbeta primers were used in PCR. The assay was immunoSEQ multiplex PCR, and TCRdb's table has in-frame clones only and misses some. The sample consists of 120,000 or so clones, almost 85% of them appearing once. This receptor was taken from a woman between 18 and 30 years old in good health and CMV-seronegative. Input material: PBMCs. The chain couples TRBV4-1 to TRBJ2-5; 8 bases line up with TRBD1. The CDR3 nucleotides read TGCGCCAGCGGCACCCCCGGGACAGGAAGGGAGACCCAGTACTTC. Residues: CASGTPGTGRETQYF.